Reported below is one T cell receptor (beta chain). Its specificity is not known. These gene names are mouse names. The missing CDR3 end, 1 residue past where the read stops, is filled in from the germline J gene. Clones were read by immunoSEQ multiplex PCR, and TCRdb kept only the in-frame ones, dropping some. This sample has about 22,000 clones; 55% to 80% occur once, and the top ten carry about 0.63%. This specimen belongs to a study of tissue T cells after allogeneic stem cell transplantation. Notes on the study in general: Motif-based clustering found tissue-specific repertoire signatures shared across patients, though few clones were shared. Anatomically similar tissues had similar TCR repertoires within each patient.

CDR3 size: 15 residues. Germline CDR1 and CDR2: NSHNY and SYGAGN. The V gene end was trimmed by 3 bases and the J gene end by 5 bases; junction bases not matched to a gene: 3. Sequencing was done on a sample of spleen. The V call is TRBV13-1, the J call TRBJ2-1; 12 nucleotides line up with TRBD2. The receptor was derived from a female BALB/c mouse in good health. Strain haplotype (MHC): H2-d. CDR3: CASSAGLGGHAEQFF. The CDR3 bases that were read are TGTGCCAGCAGTGCGGGACTGGGGGGCCATGCTGAGCAGTTC.